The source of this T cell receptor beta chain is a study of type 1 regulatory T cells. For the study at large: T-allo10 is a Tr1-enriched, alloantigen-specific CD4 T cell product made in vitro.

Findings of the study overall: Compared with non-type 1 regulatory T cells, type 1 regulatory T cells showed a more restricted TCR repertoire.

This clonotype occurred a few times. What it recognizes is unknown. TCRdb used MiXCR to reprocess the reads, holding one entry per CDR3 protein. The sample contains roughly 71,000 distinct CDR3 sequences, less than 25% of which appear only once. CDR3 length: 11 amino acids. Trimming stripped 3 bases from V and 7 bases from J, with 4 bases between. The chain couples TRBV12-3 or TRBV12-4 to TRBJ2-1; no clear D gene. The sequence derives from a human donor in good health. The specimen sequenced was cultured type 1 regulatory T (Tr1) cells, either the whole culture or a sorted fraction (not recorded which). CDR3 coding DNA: TGTGCCAGCAGTTTCGTTAATGAGCAGTTCTTC. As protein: CASSFVNEQFF.